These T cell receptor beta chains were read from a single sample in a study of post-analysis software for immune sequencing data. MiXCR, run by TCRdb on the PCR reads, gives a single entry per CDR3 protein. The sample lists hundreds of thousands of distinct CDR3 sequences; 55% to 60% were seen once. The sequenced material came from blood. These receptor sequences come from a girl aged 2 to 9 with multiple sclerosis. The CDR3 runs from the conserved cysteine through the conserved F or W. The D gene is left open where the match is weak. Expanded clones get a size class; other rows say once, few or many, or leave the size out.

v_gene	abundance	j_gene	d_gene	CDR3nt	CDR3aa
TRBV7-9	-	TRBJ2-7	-	TGTGCCAGCAGCTTAGTACCGGGAACCTACGAGCAGTACTTC	CASSLVPGTYEQYF
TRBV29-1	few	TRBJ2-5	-	TGCAGCGTTGGGCAGGGACCCCAAGAGACCCAGTACTTC	CSVGQGPQETQYF
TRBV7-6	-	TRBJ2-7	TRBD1	TGTGCCAGCAGCTTAAGGGACAGAGAGCAGTACTTC	CASSLRDREQYF
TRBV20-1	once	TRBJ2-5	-	TGCAGTGCTAGAGAGGGGGCCGCGGAGACCCAGTACTTC	CSAREGAAETQYF
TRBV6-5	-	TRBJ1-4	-	TGTGCCAGCAGCTCCCGCGGGGGCGCGGGTGAAAAACTGTTTTTT	CASSSRGGAGEKLFF
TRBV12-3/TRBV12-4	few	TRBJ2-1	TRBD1	TGTGCCAGCATACGGGACAGGGGGGTCAATGAGCAGTTCTTC	CASIRDRGVNEQFF
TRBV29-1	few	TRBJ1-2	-	TGCAGCGTTGACCTGGGAAGGATCTATGGCTACACCTTC	CSVDLGRIYGYTF
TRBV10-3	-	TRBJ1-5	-	TGTGCCATCAGTGAGTCGGTCGCAGAAGCCAATCAGCCCCAGCATTTT	CAISESVAEANQPQHF
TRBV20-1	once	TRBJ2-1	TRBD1	TGCAGTGCTAGGGACAGGGGGCCTTGGAATGAGCAGTTCTTC	CSARDRGPWNEQFF
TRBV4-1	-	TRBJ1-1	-	TGCGCCAGCAGCCAGGGCGAGGGGGACACTGAAGCTTTCTTT	CASSQGEGDTEAFF
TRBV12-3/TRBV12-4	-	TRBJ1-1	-	TGTGCCAGCAGTTTAGCATTTGAAGCTTTCTTT	CASSLAFEAFF
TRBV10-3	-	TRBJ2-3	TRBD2	TGTGCCATCAGTGAGAGGACTAGCGGGGGATCTAGCACAGATACGCAGTATTTT	CAISERTSGGSSTDTQYF
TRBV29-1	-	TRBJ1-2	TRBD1	TGCAGCGTTGACGGGACAGGGGGCGATGGCTACACCTTC	CSVDGTGGDGYTF
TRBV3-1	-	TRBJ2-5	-	TGTGCCAGCAGCCGAGGTATGGAAGAGACCCAGTACTTC	CASSRGMEETQYF
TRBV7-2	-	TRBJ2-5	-	TGTGCCAGCAGCTTAGACTTACGACAGGCGGGAGAGACCCAGTACTTC	CASSLDLRQAGETQYF